A single sample gave rise to the 17 T cell receptor beta chains below, sequenced in a study of CD8 T cells in ankylosing spondylitis (dated by TCRdb to the late 2010s). Library preparation used 5' RACE. The listed sequencing device is Illumina HiSeq 2500. The public reads were reanalyzed by TCRdb: fastp trimming at Q25, MiXCR alignment, in-frame beta chains only. Every distinct CDR3 protein forms one entry, paired with its most common genes and DNA. The sample table contains 250,000 to 350,000 distinct CDR3 sequences; only one count was recorded for around 20% of them. In total, the top ten clones hold about 8% of the sample. The sequencing input was blood, either unsorted or a sorted T cell fraction (not recorded which). Source of these receptors: a male donor with ankylosing spondylitis or in good health (not recorded which).

The gene calls are TRBV12-3 or TRBV12-4 and TRBJ2-1, with 12 bases lining up with TRBD2. The CDR3 has 16 amino acids. V lost 5 bases, J lost 6 bases, and 8 bases stayed unmatched. CDR3 DNA: TGTGCCAGCAGTCAAAGACTAGCGGGAGCTGGCAATGAGCAGTTCTTC. Translation gives CASSQRLAGAGNEQFF.

This clonotype has more than one count but fewer than ten. The rearrangement links TRBV12-3 or TRBV12-4 to TRBJ1-2; D is undetermined. The CDR3 has 12 amino acids. V was trimmed by 7 bases and J by 3 bases, leaving 9 bases between them. This chain's CDR3 is CASTRTDYGYTF. The CDR3 DNA reads TGTGCCAGCACCAGGACTGACTATGGCTACACCTTC.

This clonotype came up a few times. The genes are TRBV28 and TRBJ2-5, with D possibly being TRBD1 (6 bases). Germline V gene lookup returns CDR1 MDHEN and CDR2 SYDVKM. The V gene lost 5 bases and the J gene lost 7 bases, with 14 bases spanning the gap. The CDR3 totals 13 residues. CDR3 DNA sequence: TGTGCCAGCAGTGGGGGCATACGCGGGACCCAGTACTTC. This translates into CASSGGIRGTQYF. The full variable domain, with the rest looked up from reference TRBV28 and TRBJ2-5, is DVKVTQSSRYLVKRTGEKVFLECVQDMDHENMFWYRQDPGLGLRLIYFSYDVKMKEKGDIPEGYSVSREKKERFSLILESASTNQTSMYLCASSGGIRGTQYFGPGTRLLVL.

V gene TRBV5-1 combines with J gene TRBJ2-3; perhaps TRBD2 as D (5 bases). Between the trimmed V and J ends, which lost 0 bases and 5 bases, there was a span of 10 bases. This CDR3 contains 14 residues. CDR1 and CDR2 (germline): SGHRS, YFSETQ. CDR3 loop: CASSLATGGDTQYF. The CDR3 nucleotides read TGCGCCAGCAGCTTGGCTACCGGAGGAGATACGCAGTATTTT.

The table lists this clonotype with many counts. An end of the junction differs from the germline gene, which may be a read error. The J gene is TRBJ2-3, the V gene TRBV6-1; D is undetermined. Germline lookup yields CDR1 MNHNS and CDR2 SASEGT. The CDR3 extends over 14 amino acids. The CDR3 is CASSGREGTDTQYF. The DNA of the CDR3 is TGTGCCAGCAGTGGTCGCGAAGGCACGGATACGCAGTATTTT.

This clonotype has a count of ten or more. V is TRBV30 and J is TRBJ1-1; a weak D match, TRBD1 (5 bases). The CDR3 runs 15 residues. Germline V gene data show CDR1 as GTSNPN and CDR2 as SVGIG (reference sequence). The ends were cut back, 3 bases at V and 0 bases at J, with 14 bases in the middle. CDR3 in amino acids: CAWRSVGHLNTEAFF. The CDR3 bases are TGTGCCTGGAGGTCCGTAGGACACCTGAACACTGAAGCTTTCTTT.

This clonotype came up a few times. The chain combines TRBV6-1 with TRBJ2-1, with 7 bases lining up with TRBD2. Germline CDR1 is MNHNS and CDR2 is SASEGT. V shed 4 bases, J shed 5 bases, and the junction held 2 bases outside the gene matches. The CDR3 runs 13 residues. CDR3 nucleotide sequence: TGTGCCAGCAGTGGACTAGCAGACAATGAGCAGTTCTTC. Translating it yields CASSGLADNEQFF.

This clonotype was found a few times. The CDR3 nucleotides are TGTGCCAGCAGTTTATCCCAGGGGGCAATTTACACCGGGGAGCTGTTTTTT. It yields the protein CASSLSQGAIYTGELFF. The V gene is TRBV28, the J gene TRBJ2-2, with 8 positions matching TRBD1. The CDR3 runs 17 residues. Germline CDR1 reads MDHEN; CDR2 reads SYDVKM. The V gene end was trimmed by 1 base and the J gene end by 3 bases; junction bases not matched to a gene: 7.

The chain joins TRBV21-1 to TRBJ1-5; the D call in the table, TRBD1, was not verified against the DNA. TRBV21-1 is noted as a pseudogene. The CDR3 covers 20 residues. In DNA, the CDR3 is TGTGCCAGCAGCAAAGAAGGCGGGACAGGGAAGGGGTTCGTAGATCAGCCCCAGCATTTT. Translating gives CASSKEGGTGKGFVDQPQHF.

This chain links TRBV9 with TRBJ1-4, with D perhaps matching TRBD1 (6 bases). This CDR3 contains 14 residues. Looked up from germline, CDR1 is SGDLS and CDR2 is YYNGEE. Trimming shortened V by 4 bases and J by 8 bases, and 15 bases separated the two germline ends. CDR3: CASSLSGQSEKLFF. The CDR3 DNA reads as TGTGCCAGCAGCCTCTCTGGACAGAGCGAAAAACTGTTTTTT.

This clonotype came up a few times. The chain carries TRBV6-2 or TRBV6-3 and TRBJ2-7; D gene uncertain. Germline V lookup: CDR1 MNHEY, CDR2 SVGEGT. With 4 bases removed from V and 3 bases from J, the gap between germline ends came to 10 bases. CDR3 length: 13 residues. The CDR3 loop is CASSLLQNYEQYV. DNA of the CDR3: TGTGCCAGCAGTTTGCTACAGAACTACGAGCAGTACGTC.

The chain joins TRBV20-1 to TRBJ2-5, with TRBD1 matching 8 bases. Germline V gene sequence: CDR1 DFQATT, CDR2 SNEGSKA (reference sequence). J gave up 5 bases and V 0 bases, and 8 bases lay outside the gene matches. The CDR3 consists of 15 residues. CDR3 protein: CSARDGGRGRETQYF. The CDR3 nucleotides are TGCAGTGCTAGAGATGGTGGCAGGGGGCGGGAGACCCAGTACTTC.

The rearrangement uses TRBV6-8 and TRBJ1-5, with 7 bases fitting TRBD1. This CDR3 comprises 14 residues. Unmatched junction bases numbered 7, after V lost 6 bases and J lost 5 bases. Germline V gene sequence: CDR1 MNHGY, CDR2 SAAAGT. The CDR3 coding sequence is TGTGCCAGCAGGGGGGACAGACGGTATCAGCCCCAGCATTTT. Translation: CASRGDRRYQPQHF.

This clonotype was detected many times. V and J are TRBV20-1 and TRBJ1-1; no definite D call. Germline loops: CDR1 DFQATT, CDR2 SNEGSKA (reference sequence). The V end lost 1 base, the J end lost 1 base, and 10 bases lay between the germline ends. This CDR3 region has 14 residues. This chain's CDR3 is CSARGPTGNTEAFF. The CDR3 DNA reads as TGCAGTGCTAGAGGACCCACCGGGAACACTGAAGCTTTCTTT.

The chain has TRBV20-1 and TRBJ2-5, with 11 bases fitting TRBD2. The V segment lost 5 bases and the J segment 5 bases; nucleotides outside the gene matches: 7. Germline V CDR1 and CDR2: DFQATT, SNEGSKA (reference sequence). The CDR3 extends over 14 amino acids. The CDR3 reads CSAYSGRAGETQYF. The CDR3 DNA sequence: TGCAGTGCTTATAGCGGGAGGGCCGGGGAGACCCAGTACTTC.

This clonotype was seen more than once but under ten times. V and J are TRBV5-1 and TRBJ1-1; no reliable D call. Between the trimmed V and J ends, which lost 4 bases and 7 bases, there was a span of 11 bases. This CDR3 is built from 12 residues. Germline V gene data show CDR1 as SGHRS and CDR2 as YFSETQ. DNA for the CDR3: TGCGCCAGCAGCCGAGGTTTACGTGAAGCTTTCTTT. Residues: CASSRGLREAFF.

This clonotype turned up a few times. V and J are TRBV12-3 or TRBV12-4 and TRBJ1-1; tentative D call: TRBD1 (6 bases). This CDR3 region has 16 residues. Trimming took off 1 base at V and 6 bases at J, with 18 bases between the two ends. The CDR3 sequence is CASSLGMGGPFAEAFF. The DNA of the CDR3 is TGTGCCAGCAGTTTAGGAATGGGGGGCCCGTTTGCTGAAGCTTTCTTT.